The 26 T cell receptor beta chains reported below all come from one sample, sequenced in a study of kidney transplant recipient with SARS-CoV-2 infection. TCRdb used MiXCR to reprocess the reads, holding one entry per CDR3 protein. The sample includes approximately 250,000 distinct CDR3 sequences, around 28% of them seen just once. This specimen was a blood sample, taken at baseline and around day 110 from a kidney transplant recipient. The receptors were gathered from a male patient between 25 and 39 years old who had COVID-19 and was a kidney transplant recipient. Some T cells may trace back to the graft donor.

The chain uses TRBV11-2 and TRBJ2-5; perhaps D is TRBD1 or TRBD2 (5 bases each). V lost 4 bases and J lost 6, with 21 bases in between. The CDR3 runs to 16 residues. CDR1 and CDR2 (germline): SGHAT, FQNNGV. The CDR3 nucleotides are TGTGCCAGCAGCTACCCCGGGGCGGGCCCTGCAAAGACCCAGTACTTC. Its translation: CASSYPGAGPAKTQYF.

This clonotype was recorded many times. The CDR3 here is CASSVGAPYNEQFF. DNA of the CDR3: TGTGCCAGCAGCGTAGGGGCACCCTACAATGAGCAGTTCTTC. The chain employs TRBV9 and TRBJ2-1; no clear D gene. Trimming cost V 0 bases and J 2 bases, with 6 bases left between them. Germline CDR1 and CDR2: SGDLS and YYNGEE. The length of the CDR3 is 14 residues.

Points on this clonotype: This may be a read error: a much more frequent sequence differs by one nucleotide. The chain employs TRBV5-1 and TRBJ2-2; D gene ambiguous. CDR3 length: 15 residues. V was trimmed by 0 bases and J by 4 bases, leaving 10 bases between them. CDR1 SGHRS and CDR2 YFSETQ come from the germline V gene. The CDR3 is CASSLGHQSTGELFF. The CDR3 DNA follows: TGCGCCAGCAGCTTGGGACACCAGAGCACCGGGGAGCTGTTTTTT.

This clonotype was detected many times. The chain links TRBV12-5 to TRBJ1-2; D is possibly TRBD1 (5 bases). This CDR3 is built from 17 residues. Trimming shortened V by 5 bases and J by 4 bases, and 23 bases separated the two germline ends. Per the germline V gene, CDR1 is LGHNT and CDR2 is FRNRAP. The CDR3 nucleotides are TGTGCTAGTGGTCCAACTAGTTTGCAGGGAAAGACCTATGGCTACACCTTC. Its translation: CASGPTSLQGKTYGYTF.

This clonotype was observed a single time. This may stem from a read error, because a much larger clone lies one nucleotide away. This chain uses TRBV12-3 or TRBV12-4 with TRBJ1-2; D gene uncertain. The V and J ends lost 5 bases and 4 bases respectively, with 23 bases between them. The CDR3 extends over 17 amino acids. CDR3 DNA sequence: TGTGCCAGCAGTCACCACGACACAGAAGGAAAGACCTATGGCTACACCTTC. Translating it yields CASSHHDTEGKTYGYTF.

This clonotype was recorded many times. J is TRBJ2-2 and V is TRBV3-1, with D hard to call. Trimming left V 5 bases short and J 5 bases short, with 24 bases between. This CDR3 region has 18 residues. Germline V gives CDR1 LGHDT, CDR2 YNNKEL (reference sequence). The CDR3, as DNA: TGTGCCAGCAGCGAACTCGCTCCCATTTCAGGCTTGACCGGGGAGCTGTTTTTT. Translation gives CASSELAPISGLTGELFF.

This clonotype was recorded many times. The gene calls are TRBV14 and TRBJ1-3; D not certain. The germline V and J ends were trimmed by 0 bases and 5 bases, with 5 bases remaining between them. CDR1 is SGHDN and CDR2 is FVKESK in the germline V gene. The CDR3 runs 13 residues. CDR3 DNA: TGTGCCAGCAGCCAAGATTTTAGAAACACCATATATTTT. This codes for CASSQDFRNTIYF.

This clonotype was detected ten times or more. The CDR3 reads CSVEGGSGELFF. DNA for the CDR3: TGCAGCGTTGAAGGAGGGTCCGGGGAGCTGTTTTTT. The chain recombines TRBV29-1 with TRBJ2-2, with a possible D match to TRBD2 (5 bases). The CDR3 runs to 12 residues. Trimming removed 1 base at V and 6 bases at J, with 6 bases between. The germline CDR1 and CDR2 sequences are SQVTM and ANQGSEA.

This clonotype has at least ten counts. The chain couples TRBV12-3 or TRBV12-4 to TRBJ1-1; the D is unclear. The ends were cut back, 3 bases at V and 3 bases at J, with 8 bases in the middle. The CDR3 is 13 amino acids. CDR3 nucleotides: TGTGCCAGCAGTTTGTCGGGTTACACTGAAGCTTTCTTT. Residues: CASSLSGYTEAFF.

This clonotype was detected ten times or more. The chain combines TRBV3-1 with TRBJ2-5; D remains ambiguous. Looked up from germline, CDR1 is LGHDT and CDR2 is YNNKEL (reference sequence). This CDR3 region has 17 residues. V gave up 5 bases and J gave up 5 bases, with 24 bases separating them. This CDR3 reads CASSWHSPISFSETQYF. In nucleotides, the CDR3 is TGTGCCAGCAGCTGGCATAGTCCCATTTCTTTCTCTGAGACCCAGTACTTC.

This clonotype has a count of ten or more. The CDR3 DNA reads TGTGCCAGTAGTCGACAAGACTCTGGGGCCAACGTCCTGACTTTC. Amino acid sequence: CASSRQDSGANVLTF. The V and J genes are TRBV19 and TRBJ2-6; D not certain. V dropped 5 bases and J dropped 0 bases, with 8 bases sitting between them. This CDR3 spans 15 amino acids. Per germline, CDR1 LNHDA and CDR2 SQIVND (reference sequence).

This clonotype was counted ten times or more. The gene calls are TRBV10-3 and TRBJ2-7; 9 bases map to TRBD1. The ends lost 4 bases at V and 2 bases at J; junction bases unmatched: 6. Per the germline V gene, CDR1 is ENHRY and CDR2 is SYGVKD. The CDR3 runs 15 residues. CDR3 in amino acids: CAISGFGTGTYEQYF. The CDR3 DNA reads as TGTGCCATCAGTGGGTTCGGGACAGGGACCTACGAGCAGTACTTC.

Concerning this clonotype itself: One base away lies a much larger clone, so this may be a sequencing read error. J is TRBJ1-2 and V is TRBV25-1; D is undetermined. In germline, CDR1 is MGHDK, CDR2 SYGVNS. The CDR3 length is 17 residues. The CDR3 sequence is CASSVVGELGKTYGCTF. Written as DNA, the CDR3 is TGTGCCAGCAGTGTCGTAGGAGAACTGGGAAAGACCTATGGCTGCACCTTC.

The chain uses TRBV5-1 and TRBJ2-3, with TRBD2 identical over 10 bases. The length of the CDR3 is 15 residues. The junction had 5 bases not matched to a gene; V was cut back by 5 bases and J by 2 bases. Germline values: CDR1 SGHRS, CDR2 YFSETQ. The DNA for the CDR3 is TGCGCCAGCAGTAACGGACTAGCGGTCACAGATACGCAGTATTTT. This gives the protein CASSNGLAVTDTQYF.

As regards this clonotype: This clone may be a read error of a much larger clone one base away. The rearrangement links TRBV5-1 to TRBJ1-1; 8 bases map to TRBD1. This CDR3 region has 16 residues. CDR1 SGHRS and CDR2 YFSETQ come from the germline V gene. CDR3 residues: CANSSGQVDRNTEAFF. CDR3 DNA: TGCGCCAACAGCTCGGGACAGGTGGATCGGAACACTGAAGCTTTCTTT. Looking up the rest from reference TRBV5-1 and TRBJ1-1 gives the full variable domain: KAGVTQTPRYLIKTRGQQVTLSCSPISGHRSVSWYQQTPGQGLQFLFEYFSETQRNKGNFPGRFSGRQFSNSRSEMNVSTLELGDSALYLCANSSGQVDRNTEAFFGQGTRLTVV.

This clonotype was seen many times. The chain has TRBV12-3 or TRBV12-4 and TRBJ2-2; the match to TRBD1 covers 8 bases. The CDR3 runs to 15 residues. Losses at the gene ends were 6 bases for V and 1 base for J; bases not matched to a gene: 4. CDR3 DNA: TGTGCCAGCAGACCCGGGACAGGGAACACCGGGGAGCTGTTTTTT. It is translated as CASRPGTGNTGELFF.

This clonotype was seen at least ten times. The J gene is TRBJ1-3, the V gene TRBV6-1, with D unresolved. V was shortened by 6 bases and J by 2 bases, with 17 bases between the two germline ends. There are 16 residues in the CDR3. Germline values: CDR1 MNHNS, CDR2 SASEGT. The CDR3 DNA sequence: TGTGCCAGCAGCGAGGCGTCGCGACAAGCTGGAAACACCATATATTTT. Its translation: CASSEASRQAGNTIYF.

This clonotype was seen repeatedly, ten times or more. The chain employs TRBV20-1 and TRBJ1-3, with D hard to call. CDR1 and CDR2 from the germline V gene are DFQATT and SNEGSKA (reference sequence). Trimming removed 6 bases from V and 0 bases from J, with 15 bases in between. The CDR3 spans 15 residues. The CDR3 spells CSARGNPTSGNTIYF. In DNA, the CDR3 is TGCAGTGCCCGAGGGAACCCAACCTCTGGAAACACCATATATTTT.

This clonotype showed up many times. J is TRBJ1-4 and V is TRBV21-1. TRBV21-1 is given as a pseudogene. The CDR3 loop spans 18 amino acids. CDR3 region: CASRLVIATRCIMKKLFF. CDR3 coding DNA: TGTGCCAGCAGGTTGGTTATAGCTACAAGGTGCATAATGAAAAAACTGTTTTTT.

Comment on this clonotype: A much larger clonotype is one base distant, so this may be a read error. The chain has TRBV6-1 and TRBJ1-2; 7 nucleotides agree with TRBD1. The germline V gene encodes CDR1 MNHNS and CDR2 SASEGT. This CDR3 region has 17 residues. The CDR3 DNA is TGTGCCAGCAGTAAGTGGACAGGTGGGAGAAAGACCTATGGCCACACCTTC. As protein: CASSKWTGGRKTYGHTF.

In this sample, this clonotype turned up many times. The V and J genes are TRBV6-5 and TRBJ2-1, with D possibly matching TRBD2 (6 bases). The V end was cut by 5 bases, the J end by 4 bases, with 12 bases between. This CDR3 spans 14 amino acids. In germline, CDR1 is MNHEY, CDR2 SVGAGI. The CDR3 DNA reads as TGTGCCAGCAGTCGCGCGGGACCATACAATGAGCAGTTCTTC. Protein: CASSRAGPYNEQFF.

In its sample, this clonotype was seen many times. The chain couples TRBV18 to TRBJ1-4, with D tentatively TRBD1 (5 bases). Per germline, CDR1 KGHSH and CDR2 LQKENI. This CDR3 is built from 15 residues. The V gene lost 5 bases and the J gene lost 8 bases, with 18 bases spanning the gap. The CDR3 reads CASSYRDQRREKLFF. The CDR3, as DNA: TGTGCCAGCTCATACCGGGACCAAAGGCGGGAAAAACTGTTTTTT.

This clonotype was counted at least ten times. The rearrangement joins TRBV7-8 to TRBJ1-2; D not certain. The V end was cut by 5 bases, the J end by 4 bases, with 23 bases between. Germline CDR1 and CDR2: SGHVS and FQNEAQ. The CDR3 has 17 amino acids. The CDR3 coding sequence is TGTGCCAGCAGCAAGCTTCCGTTTACCCGAAAGACCTATGGCTACACCTTC. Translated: CASSKLPFTRKTYGYTF. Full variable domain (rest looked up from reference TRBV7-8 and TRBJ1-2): GAGVSQSPRYKVAKRGQDVALRCDPISGHVSLFWYQQALGQGPEFLTYFQNEAQLDKSGLPSDRFFAERPEGSVSTLKIQRTQQEDSAVYLCASSKLPFTRKTYGYTFGSGTRLTVV.

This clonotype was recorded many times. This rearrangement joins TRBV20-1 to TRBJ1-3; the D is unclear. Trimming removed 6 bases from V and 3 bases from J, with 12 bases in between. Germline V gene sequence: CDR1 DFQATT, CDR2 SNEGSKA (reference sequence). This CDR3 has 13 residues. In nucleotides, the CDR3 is TGCAGTGCACCCTCGGACCGTGGAAACACCATATATTTT. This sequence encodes CSAPSDRGNTIYF.

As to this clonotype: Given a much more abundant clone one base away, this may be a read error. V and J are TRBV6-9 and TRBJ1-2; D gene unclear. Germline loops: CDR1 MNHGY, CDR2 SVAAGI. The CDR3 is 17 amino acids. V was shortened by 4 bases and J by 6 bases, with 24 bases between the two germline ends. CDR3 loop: CASSLHVPYGKTHGYTF. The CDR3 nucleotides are TGTGCCAGCAGTTTGCATGTGCCTTACGGAAAGACCCATGGCTACACCTTC.

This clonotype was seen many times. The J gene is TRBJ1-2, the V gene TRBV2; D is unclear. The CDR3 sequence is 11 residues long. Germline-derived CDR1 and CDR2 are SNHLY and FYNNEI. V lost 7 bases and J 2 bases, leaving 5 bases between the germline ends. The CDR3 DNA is TGTGCCAGCACAGAAAACTATGGCTACACCTTC. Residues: CASTENYGYTF.